The 19 T cell receptor beta chains presented below share a single source sample, sequenced in a study of OX40 agonist ivuxolimab in advanced cancers. The repertoire was sequenced with immunoSEQ multiplex PCR; TCRdb's copy has only in-frame clones and lacks some. The sample lists fewer than 70,000 clones, around 84% occurring once. Source: CD4+ or CD8+ T cells sorted from blood, taken in a trial of the OX40 agonist ivuxolimab. The receptors were sampled from an adult with an advanced solid tumor such as melanoma, head and neck, liver or kidney cancer.

The gene calls are TRBV5-4 and TRBJ2-5; possibly TRBD2 for D (5 bases). The V end lost 1 base, the J end lost 1 base, and 14 bases lay between the germline ends. The CDR3 extends over 16 amino acids. Germline CDR1 and CDR2: SGHNT and YYREEE (reference sequence). The DNA for the CDR3 is TGTGCCAGCAGCTTGCTCCTAGCAGATCCCCAAGAGACCCAGTACTTC. It codes for CASSLLLADPQETQYF.

The J gene is TRBJ2-6, the V gene TRBV28; D unresolved. CDR3 size: 14 residues. Germline V gene sequence: CDR1 MDHEN, CDR2 SYDVKM. The germline V and J ends were trimmed by 11 bases and 4 bases, with 15 bases remaining between them. CDR3 amino acids: CAAGVEVGANVLTF. For the CDR3, the DNA is TGTGCCGCTGGGGTAGAGGTGGGGGCCAACGTCCTGACTTTC.

The J gene is TRBJ1-3, the V gene TRBV28; 8 nucleotides agree with TRBD1. CDR1 and CDR2 from the germline V gene are MDHEN and SYDVKM. The trim removed 4 bases at V and 4 bases at J, leaving 6 bases unmatched. The CDR3 is 15 residues long. The CDR3 region is CASSSPRTGGNTIYF. As DNA, the CDR3 is TGTGCCAGCAGTTCACCGCGGACAGGGGGAAACACCATATATTTT.

The J gene is TRBJ2-5, the V gene TRBV7-2; 8 positions match TRBD2. Germline V gene data show CDR1 as SGHTA and CDR2 as FQGNSA. V trimming: 1 base; J trimming: 6 bases; junction bases outside the gene matches: 7. This CDR3 contains 15 residues. Here the CDR3 reads CASSLGGAGGKTQYF. CDR3 DNA: TGTGCCAGCAGCTTAGGTGGGGCGGGAGGAAAGACCCAGTACTTC.

The rearrangement links TRBV30 to TRBJ2-2, with D perhaps given as TRBD1 or TRBD2 (5 bases each). CDR3 length equals 15 residues. From germline, CDR1 is GTSNPN and CDR2 SVGIG (reference sequence). Trimming pared 5 bases from V and 4 bases from J, leaving 17 bases between. The CDR3 bases are TGTGCCTGGGGGCGCGAGATTGGGGGCACCGGGGAGCTGTTTTTT. This sequence encodes CAWGREIGGTGELFF.

V and J are TRBV19 and TRBJ1-3; D not certain. The CDR3 runs 14 residues. The V end was cut by 7 bases, the J end by 4 bases, with 14 bases between. Germline V gene lookup returns CDR1 LNHDA and CDR2 SQIVND (reference sequence). The CDR3 coding sequence is TGTGCCAGTATAGAGTGGGCAGAAGGAAACACCATATATTTT. It translates to CASIEWAEGNTIYF.

The chain joins TRBV4-1 to TRBJ1-1; tentative D call: TRBD1 (5 bases). V was pared by 4 bases and J by 5 bases, with 20 bases between. The germline gives CDR1 MGHRA, CDR2 YSYEKL. The CDR3 loop spans 16 amino acids. This CDR3 is CASSRTLRGWGTEAFF. The DNA of the CDR3 is TGCGCCAGCAGCCGCACACTCCGGGGGTGGGGTACTGAAGCTTTCTTT.

CDR3 bases: TGCGCCAGCAGCCAAGATTACGGCAACCGGATGAACACTGAAGCTTTCTTT. Its translation: CASSQDYGNRMNTEAFF. The J gene is TRBJ1-1, the V gene TRBV4-3; D not certain. The CDR3 consists of 17 residues. Trimming removed 0 bases at V and 0 bases at J, with 14 bases between. Germline-derived CDR1 and CDR2 are LGHNA and YSLEER.

The rearrangement links TRBV7-6 to TRBJ2-5; weak D call: TRBD2 (6 bases). Trimming stripped 4 bases from V and 11 bases from J, with 20 bases between. Germline loops: CDR1 SGHVS, CDR2 FNYEAQ. The CDR3 consists of 14 residues. CDR3 region: CASSSGTPPEAQYF. The CDR3 nucleotides are TGTGCCAGCAGCTCCGGGACTCCCCCCGAGGCTCAGTACTTC.

This chain uses TRBV4-3 with TRBJ1-3, with unresolved D. The CDR3 runs 15 residues. Trimming removed 0 bases at V and 3 bases at J, with 9 bases between. Germline V gene data show CDR1 as LGHNA and CDR2 as YSLEER. CDR3 in DNA: TGCGCCAGCAGCCAAGATATCGGGCTTGGAAACACCATATATTTT. Its protein product is CASSQDIGLGNTIYF.

The V gene is TRBV7-2, the J gene TRBJ2-2; D perhaps matches TRBD1 (6 bases). The germline V gene encodes CDR1 SGHTA and CDR2 FQGNSA. CDR3 length equals 14 residues. V lost 1 base, J lost 5 bases, and 8 bases lay in between. Written as DNA, the CDR3 is TGTGCCAGCAGCTTAGGGGGGCGTACCGGGGAGCTGTTTTTT. This translates into CASSLGGRTGELFF. Full variable domain (missing parts from reference TRBV7-2 and TRBJ2-2): GAGVSQSPSNKVTEKGKDVELRCDPISGHTALYWYRQSLGQGLEFLIYFQGNSAPDKSGLPSDRFSAERTGGSVSTLTIQRTQQEDSAVYLCASSLGGRTGELFFGEGSRLTVL.

The rearrangement uses TRBV10-2 and TRBJ2-1; D is unresolved. Trimming removed 4 bases at V and 7 bases at J, with 11 bases between. This CDR3 contains 13 residues. Germline CDR1 is WSHSY and CDR2 is SAAADI. The CDR3 loop reads CASSGQVGNEQFF. The CDR3 coding sequence is TGCGCCAGCAGTGGGCAGGTAGGGAATGAGCAGTTCTTC.

The V call is TRBV28, the J call TRBJ1-1; no reliable D call. The CDR3 extends over 14 amino acids. V lost 8 bases and J 0 bases, leaving 13 bases between the germline ends. Germline loops: CDR1 MDHEN, CDR2 SYDVKM. DNA for the CDR3: TGTGCCAGCGCAGGATTTTCGGTGAACACTGAAGCTTTCTTT. It codes for CASAGFSVNTEAFF.

This chain links TRBV28 with TRBJ2-1; either TRBD1 or TRBD2 may supply D (7 bases each). V lost 10 bases and J 9 bases, leaving 19 bases between the germline ends. CDR1 and CDR2 from the germline V gene are MDHEN and SYDVKM. The CDR3 is 13 amino acids. In DNA, the CDR3 is TGTGCCACTTGGACTCAGGGGGGGTCTGAGCAGTTCTTC. Translation: CATWTQGGSEQFF.

The V gene is TRBV6-1, the J gene TRBJ2-5; TRBD2 aligns across 7 bases. The germline V gene has CDR1 MNHNS and CDR2 SASEGT. The junction had 3 bases not matched to a gene; V was cut back by 6 bases and J by 5 bases. The CDR3 is 12 amino acids. For the CDR3, the DNA is TGTGCCAGCAGGGGAGGGTTCGAGACCCAGTACTTC. Translating it yields CASRGGFETQYF.

This chain links TRBV25-1 with TRBJ1-3; D is perhaps TRBD1 (5 bases). Germline-derived CDR1 and CDR2 are MGHDK and SYGVNS. The CDR3 has 14 residues. V shed 5 bases and J shed 0 bases, with 8 bases lying between them. The DNA for the CDR3 is TGTGCCAGCAGTTCAGGGATCTCTGGAAACACCATATATTTT. This gives the protein CASSSGISGNTIYF.

The CDR3 is CASKPTGLNSPLHF. The CDR3 DNA reads TGTGCCAGCAAACCGACAGGTCTTAATTCACCCCTCCACTTT. The genes are TRBV5-6 and TRBJ1-6; possible D gene TRBD1, 6 bases. The germline V gene encodes CDR1 SGHDT and CDR2 YYEEEE. The CDR3 is 14 residues long. V was cut by 6 bases and J by 6 bases, with 13 bases left in between.

The V gene is TRBV6-5, the J gene TRBJ1-5; D perhaps matches TRBD1 (5 bases). Germline lookup yields CDR1 MNHEY and CDR2 SVGAGI. Trimming left V 2 bases short and J 4 bases short, with 9 bases between. The CDR3 length is 14 residues. The DNA for the CDR3 is TGTGCCAGCAGTTACCACCAGGGTAATCAGCCCCAGCATTTT. Translation: CASSYHQGNQPQHF.

The chain employs TRBV7-3 and TRBJ2-5; no definite D call. Germline V CDR1 and CDR2: SGHTA, FQGTGA. The CDR3 has 13 amino acids. Trimming left V 8 bases short and J 9 bases short, with 19 bases between. CDR3 in amino acids: CASSVSRDGAQYF. The CDR3 bases are TGTGCCAGCTCTGTGTCGCGAGATGGGGCCCAGTACTTC. The full variable domain, rest sourced from reference TRBV7-3 and TRBJ2-5, is GAGVSQTPSNKVTEKGKYVELRCDPISGHTALYWYRQSLGQGPEFLIYFQGTGAADDSGLPNDRFFAVRPEGSVSTLKIQRTERGDSAVYLCASSVSRDGAQYFGPGTRLLVL.